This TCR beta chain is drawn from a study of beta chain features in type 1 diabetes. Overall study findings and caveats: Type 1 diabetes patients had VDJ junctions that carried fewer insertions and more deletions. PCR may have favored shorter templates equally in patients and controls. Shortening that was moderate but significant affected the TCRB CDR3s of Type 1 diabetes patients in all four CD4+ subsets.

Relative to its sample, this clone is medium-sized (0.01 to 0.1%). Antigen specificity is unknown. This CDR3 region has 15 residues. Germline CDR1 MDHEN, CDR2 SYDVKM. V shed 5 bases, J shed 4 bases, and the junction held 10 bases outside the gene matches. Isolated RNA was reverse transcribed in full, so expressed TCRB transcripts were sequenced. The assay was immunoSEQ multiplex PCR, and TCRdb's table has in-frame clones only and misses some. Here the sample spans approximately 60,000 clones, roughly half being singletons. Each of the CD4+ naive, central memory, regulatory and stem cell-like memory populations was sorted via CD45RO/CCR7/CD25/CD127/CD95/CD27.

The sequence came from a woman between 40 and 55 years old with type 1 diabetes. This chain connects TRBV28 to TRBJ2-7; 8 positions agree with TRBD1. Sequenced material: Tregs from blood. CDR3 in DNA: TGTGCCAGCAGTCCGGAACGACAGGGGAGTTACGAGCAGTACTTC. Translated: CASSPERQGSYEQYF.